What follows are 20 T cell receptor beta chains derived from one specimen sequenced in a study of T cells in Graves' hyperthyroidism and ophthalmopathy. RNA transcripts gave rise to amplified TCR beta CDR3 regions. Carried out on the TCR CDR3, a first-round RT-PCR used the HTBI primer set. Each CDR3 protein gets one entry after TCRdb re-called the multiplex PCR reads with MiXCR. The sample gives roughly 500,000 distinct CDR3 sequences, about 15% of which show up once; 25% to 35% is in the top ten. The source material was blood. The receptors come from a woman in her thirties with Graves' ophthalmopathy.

This clonotype was detected ten times or more. A junction boundary mismatches the germline segment, possibly from a read error. The chain joins TRBV6-1 to TRBJ2-7; the D gene is possibly TRBD2 (5 bases). This CDR3 has 11 residues. Germline CDR1 is MNHNS and CDR2 is SASEGT. CDR3 in amino acids: CASSEGGEQYF. Here the CDR3 DNA reads TGCGCCAGCAGTGAAGGAGGCGAGCAGTACTTC.

This clonotype was seen at least ten times. This chain links TRBV5-1 with TRBJ1-1; D call uncertain. Trimming cost V 2 bases and J 1 base, with 12 bases left between them. The CDR3 is 15 residues long. Germline assignment: CDR1 SGHRS and CDR2 YFSETQ. The CDR3, as DNA: TGCGCCAGCAGCTTCGATAACCCCTGGAACACTGAAGCTTTCTTT. Protein: CASSFDNPWNTEAFF. The variable domain in full, completed from reference TRBV5-1 and TRBJ1-1, reads KAGVTQTPRYLIKTRGQQVTLSCSPISGHRSVSWYQQTPGQGLQFLFEYFSETQRNKGNFPGRFSGRQFSNSRSEMNVSTLELGDSALYLCASSFDNPWNTEAFFGQGTRLTVV.

This clonotype was observed a handful of times. The chain carries TRBV6-1 and TRBJ2-2; 7 nucleotides match TRBD2. Per germline, CDR1 MNHNS and CDR2 SASEGT. This CDR3 region has 18 residues. The V and J ends lost 8 bases and 5 bases, in that order; junction bases with no gene match: 20. The CDR3 is CASCIRPGGGVWTGELFF. The CDR3 nucleotides read TGTGCCAGCTGTATCCGACCGGGAGGAGGGGTTTGGACCGGGGAGCTGTTTTTT.

Ten or more counts support this clonotype. The chain employs TRBV5-5 and TRBJ2-7; 10 bases align to TRBD2. The V and J ends lost 3 bases and 1 base, in that order; junction bases with no gene match: 4. This CDR3 has 15 residues. CDR1 is SGHKS, CDR2 YYEKEE, per germline (reference sequence). Here the CDR3 DNA reads TGTGCCAGCAGCTGGGGGACTAGCGAATCCTACGAGCAGTACTTC. It codes for CASSWGTSESYEQYF.

This clonotype was recorded many times. The chain recombines TRBV10-3 with TRBJ2-7; D gene unclear. Per the germline V gene, CDR1 is ENHRY and CDR2 is SYGVKD. V gave up 4 bases and J gave up 5 bases, with 15 bases separating them. This CDR3 is built from 14 residues. The CDR3 nucleotides read TGTGCCATCAGTGGGATTGAGGCCGAGGACGAGCAGTACTTC. The encoded protein is CAISGIEAEDEQYF.

V is TRBV19 and J is TRBJ2-2; D unresolved. This CDR3 has 18 residues. Per germline, CDR1 LNHDA and CDR2 SQIVND (reference sequence). Trimming cost V 5 bases and J 0 bases, with 19 bases left between them. CDR3 residues: CASSPDGSENANTGELFF. The CDR3 region has the DNA TGTGCCAGTAGTCCCGATGGTTCAGAGAACGCGAACACCGGGGAGCTGTTTTTT. The full variable domain, rest sourced from reference TRBV19 and TRBJ2-2, is DGGITQSPKYLFRKEGQNVTLSCEQNLNHDAMYWYRQDPGQGLRLIYYSQIVNDFQKGDIAEGYSVSREKKESFPLTVTSAQKNPTAFYLCASSPDGSENANTGELFFGEGSRLTVL.

In its sample, this clonotype was seen many times. V usage is TRBV7-2 and J usage is TRBJ2-1; 12 bases map to TRBD2. Germline V CDR1 and CDR2: SGHTA, FQGNSA. The CDR3 runs 16 residues. Trimming removed 3 bases from V and 2 bases from J; junction bases left unmatched: 2. Here the CDR3 DNA reads TGTGCCAGCAGCTTGGCTAGCGGGAGGGCCTACAATGAGCAGTTCTTC. Translated: CASSLASGRAYNEQFF.

This clonotype was seen more than once but under ten times. The chain carries TRBV12-3 or TRBV12-4 and TRBJ2-2; a possible D gene is TRBD2 (6 bases). This CDR3 is built from 14 residues. V was clipped by 7 bases and J by 8 bases, with 17 bases between them. As DNA, the CDR3 is TGTGCCAGCACCAGGGACTTACGTCTTGGGGAGCTGTTTTTT. This gives the protein CASTRDLRLGELFF.

This clonotype was detected once. No DNA is shown, since the ends of the CDR3 on it are uncertain; the CDR3 is the one TCRdb lists. The chain uses TRBV2 and TRBJ1-4; the table gives TRBD1 as D, unverified against the DNA. Germline V CDR1 and CDR2: SNHLY, FYNNEI. The CDR3 numbers 16 amino acids, ends counted. The CDR3 sequence: CASILGRTGQNEKLFF.

In this sample, this clonotype turned up many times. The V gene is TRBV30, the J gene TRBJ2-7; TRBD1 might be the D (6 bases). V dropped 2 bases and J dropped 5 bases, with 10 bases sitting between them. From germline, CDR1 is GTSNPN and CDR2 SVGIG (reference sequence). CDR3 length: 12 residues. The DNA of the CDR3 is TGTGCCTGGAGTCCCCAGGGGCACGAGCAGTACTTC. Protein product: CAWSPQGHEQYF.

The V and J genes are TRBV20-1 and TRBJ2-2; TRBD1 matches at 8 bases. The V and J ends lost 6 bases and 1 base, in that order; junction bases with no gene match: 4. The CDR3 covers 14 residues. Germline V gene sequence: CDR1 DFQATT, CDR2 SNEGSKA (reference sequence). CDR3 coding DNA: TGCAGTGCGGCCGGGACAGGGAACACCGGGGAGCTGTTTTTT. Translation gives CSAAGTGNTGELFF.

There are many counts of this clonotype. The chain uses TRBV29-1 and TRBJ2-7, with a possible D match to TRBD1 (5 bases). Germline V lookup: CDR1 SQVTM, CDR2 ANQGSEA. V was clipped by 3 bases and J by 3 bases, with 6 bases between them. The CDR3 is 11 residues long. The CDR3 DNA reads as TGCAGCGTTGACCAGGGCTACGAGCAGTACTTC. Its protein product is CSVDQGYEQYF.

The CDR3 spells CATSDSSNRGSYNEQFF. As DNA, the CDR3 is TGTGCCACCAGTGATTCTTCCAACAGGGGCTCCTACAATGAGCAGTTCTTC. This chain connects TRBV24-1 to TRBJ2-1; TRBD1 agrees at 7 bases. The CDR3 sequence is 17 residues long. V lost 2 bases, J lost 0 bases, and 6 bases stayed unmatched. The V gene's germline CDR1 is KGHDR and CDR2 SFDVKD.

This clonotype came up many times. The chain is built from TRBV5-1 and TRBJ2-5, with D uncertain. The ends were cut back, 0 bases at V and 3 bases at J, with 12 bases in the middle. Germline lookup yields CDR1 SGHRS and CDR2 YFSETQ. CDR3 size: 15 residues. Written as DNA, the CDR3 is TGCGCCAGCAGCTTGGCCTCGCTAGGTAAAGAGACCCAGTACTTC. This codes for CASSLASLGKETQYF.

This clonotype came up many times. The J gene is TRBJ1-1, the V gene TRBV27; D is undetermined. This CDR3 is built from 15 residues. Germline V gene sequence: CDR1 MNHEY, CDR2 SMNVEV (reference sequence). V was shortened by 5 bases and J by 4 bases, with 17 bases between the two germline ends. The CDR3 DNA follows: TGTGCCAGCAGTCCCTTTACACCTCCCGGCACTGAAGCTTTCTTT. It codes for CASSPFTPPGTEAFF.

This clonotype has ten or more counts. The chain joins TRBV12-3 or TRBV12-4 to TRBJ2-7; 7 positions agree with TRBD2. This CDR3 has 13 residues. Unmatched junction bases numbered 4, after V lost 5 bases and J lost 3 bases. Written as DNA, the CDR3 is TGTGCCAGCAGTGGGACGGGGGGCTACGAGCAGTACTTC. It is translated as CASSGTGGYEQYF.

This chain uses TRBV11-2 with TRBJ1-2; weak D call: TRBD1 (5 bases). V was clipped by 5 bases and J by 8 bases, with 12 bases between them. Germline lookup yields CDR1 SGHAT and CDR2 FQNNGV. The CDR3 extends over 12 amino acids. CDR3 sequence reads: CASSPGTRGYTF. CDR3 in DNA: TGTGCCAGCAGCCCCGGGACCCGGGGCTACACCTTC.

The rearrangement joins TRBV10-3 to TRBJ1-5, with a possible D match to TRBD1 (6 bases). The CDR3 extends over 13 amino acids. V was trimmed by 11 bases and J by 6 bases, leaving 17 bases between them. CDR1 and CDR2 (germline): ENHRY, SYGVKD. In DNA form, the CDR3 reads TGTGCCTCCAAAGGGGGGGTTTTTCAGCCCCAGCATTTT. It yields the protein CASKGGVFQPQHF.

The chain employs TRBV7-9 and TRBJ1-2, with a weak D call TRBD1 (5 bases). Germline V gene lookup returns CDR1 SEHNR and CDR2 FQNEAQ (reference sequence). V was pared by 6 bases and J by 1 base, with 21 bases between. The CDR3 totals 17 residues. This CDR3 is CASSPSRGSGINYGYTF. The DNA of the CDR3 is TGTGCCAGCAGTCCCTCCCGCGGCTCAGGGATTAACTATGGCTACACCTTC.

This clonotype was seen repeatedly, ten times or more. The V gene is TRBV11-3, the J gene TRBJ1-3, with D possibly matching TRBD1 (5 bases). The V end was cut by 5 bases, the J end by 0 bases, with 11 bases between. Germline loops: CDR1 SGHNT, CDR2 YENEEA. CDR3 size: 15 residues. CDR3 protein: CASSRGYHSGNTIYF. The DNA for the CDR3 is TGTGCCAGCAGCCGGGGGTATCACTCTGGAAACACCATATATTTT. The variable domain in full, with the rest retrieved from reference TRBV11-3 and TRBJ1-3, is EAGVVQSPRYKIIEKKQPVAFWCNPISGHNTLYWYLQNLGQGPELLIRYENEEAVDDSQLPKDRFSAERLKGVDSTLKIQPAELGDSAVYLCASSRGYHSGNTIYFGEGSWLTVV.